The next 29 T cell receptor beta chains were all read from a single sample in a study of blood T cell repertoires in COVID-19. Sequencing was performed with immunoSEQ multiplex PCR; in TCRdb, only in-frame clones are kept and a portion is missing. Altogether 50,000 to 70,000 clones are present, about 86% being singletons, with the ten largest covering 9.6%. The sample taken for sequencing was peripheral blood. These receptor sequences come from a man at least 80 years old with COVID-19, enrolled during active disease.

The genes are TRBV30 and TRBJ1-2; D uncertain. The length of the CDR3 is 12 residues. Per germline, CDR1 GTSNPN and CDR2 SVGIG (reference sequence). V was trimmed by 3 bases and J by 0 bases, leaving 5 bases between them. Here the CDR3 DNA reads TGTGCCTGGAGAAACACTAACTATGGCTACACCTTC. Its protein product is CAWRNTNYGYTF.

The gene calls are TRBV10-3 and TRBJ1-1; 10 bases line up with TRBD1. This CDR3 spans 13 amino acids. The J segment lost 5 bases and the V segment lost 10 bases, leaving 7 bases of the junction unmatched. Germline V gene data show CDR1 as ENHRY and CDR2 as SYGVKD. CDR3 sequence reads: CATGDRGRTEAFF. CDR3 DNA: TGTGCCACCGGGGACAGGGGTCGAACTGAAGCTTTCTTT.

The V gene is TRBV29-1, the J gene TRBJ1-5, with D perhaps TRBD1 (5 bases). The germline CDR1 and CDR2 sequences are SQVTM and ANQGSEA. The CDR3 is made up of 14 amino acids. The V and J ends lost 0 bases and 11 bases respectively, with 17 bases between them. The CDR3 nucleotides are TGCAGCGTTGAAGAAGGCGGGACCCTTGGGTCCCAGCATTTT. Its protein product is CSVEEGGTLGSQHF.

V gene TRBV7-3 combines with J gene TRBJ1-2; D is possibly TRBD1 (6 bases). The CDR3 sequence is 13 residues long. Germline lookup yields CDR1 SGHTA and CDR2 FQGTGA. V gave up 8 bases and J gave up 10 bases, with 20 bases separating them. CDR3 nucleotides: TGTGCCAGCGGCCTCGACTCCAGGGGCCCCTACACCTTC. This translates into CASGLDSRGPYTF.

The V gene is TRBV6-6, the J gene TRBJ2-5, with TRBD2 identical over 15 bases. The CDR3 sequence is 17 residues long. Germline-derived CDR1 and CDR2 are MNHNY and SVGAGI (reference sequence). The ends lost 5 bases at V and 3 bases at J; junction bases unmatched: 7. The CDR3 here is CASSPGLAGGWEETQYF. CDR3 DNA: TGTGCCAGCAGTCCGGGACTAGCGGGAGGATGGGAAGAGACCCAGTACTTC.

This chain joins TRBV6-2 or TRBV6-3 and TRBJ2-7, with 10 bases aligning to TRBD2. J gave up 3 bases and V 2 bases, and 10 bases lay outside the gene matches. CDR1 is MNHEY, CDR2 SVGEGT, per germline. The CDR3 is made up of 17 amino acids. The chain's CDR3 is CASSYTSSGSSVYEQYV. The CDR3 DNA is TGTGCCAGCAGTTACACCTCTAGCGGGAGTTCAGTCTACGAGCAGTACGTC.

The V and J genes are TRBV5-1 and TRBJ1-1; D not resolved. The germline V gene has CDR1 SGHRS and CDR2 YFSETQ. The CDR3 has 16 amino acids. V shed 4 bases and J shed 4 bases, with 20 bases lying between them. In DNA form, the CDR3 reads TGCGCCAGCAGCGTTTCCGGGTCCCTTCAAGGCACTGAAGCTTTCTTT. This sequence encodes CASSVSGSLQGTEAFF. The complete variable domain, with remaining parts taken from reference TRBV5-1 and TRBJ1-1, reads KAGVTQTPRYLIKTRGQQVTLSCSPISGHRSVSWYQQTPGQGLQFLFEYFSETQRNKGNFPGRFSGRQFSNSRSEMNVSTLELGDSALYLCASSVSGSLQGTEAFFGQGTRLTVV.

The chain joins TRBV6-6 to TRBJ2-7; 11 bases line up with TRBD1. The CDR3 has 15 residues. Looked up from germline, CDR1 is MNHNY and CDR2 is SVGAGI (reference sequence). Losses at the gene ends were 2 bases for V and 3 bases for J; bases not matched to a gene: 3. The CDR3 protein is CASSYAGTGGYEQYV. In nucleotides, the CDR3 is TGTGCCAGCAGTTACGCCGGGACAGGGGGCTACGAGCAGTACGTC.

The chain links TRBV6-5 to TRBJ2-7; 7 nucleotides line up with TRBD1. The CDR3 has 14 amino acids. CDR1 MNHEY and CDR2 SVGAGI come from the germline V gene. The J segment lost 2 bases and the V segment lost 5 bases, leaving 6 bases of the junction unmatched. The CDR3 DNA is TGTGCCAGCAGTCGGACAGGAATGACCTACGAGCAGTACGTC. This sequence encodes CASSRTGMTYEQYV.

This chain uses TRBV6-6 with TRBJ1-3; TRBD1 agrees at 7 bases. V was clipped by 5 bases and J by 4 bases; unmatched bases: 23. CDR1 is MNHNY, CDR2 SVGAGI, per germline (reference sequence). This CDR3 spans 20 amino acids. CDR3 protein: CASSPPDREGWALLGNTIYF. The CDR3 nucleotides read TGTGCCAGCAGTCCTCCTGACAGGGAAGGATGGGCCCTGTTGGGAAACACCATATATTTT.

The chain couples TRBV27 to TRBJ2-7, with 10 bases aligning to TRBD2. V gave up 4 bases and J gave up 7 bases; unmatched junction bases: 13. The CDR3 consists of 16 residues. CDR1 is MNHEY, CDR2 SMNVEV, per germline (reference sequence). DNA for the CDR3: TGTGCCAGCAGTTCCGGTGGAGTAGCGGGGGGTGGTGAGCAGTACTTC. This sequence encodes CASSSGGVAGGGEQYF.

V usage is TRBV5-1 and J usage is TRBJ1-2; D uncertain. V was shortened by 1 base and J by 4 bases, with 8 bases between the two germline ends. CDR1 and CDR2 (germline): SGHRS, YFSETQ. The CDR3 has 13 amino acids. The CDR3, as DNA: TGCGCCAGCAGCTTGCGACATCCCTATGGCTACACCTTC. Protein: CASSLRHPYGYTF.

The DNA of the CDR3 is TGCAGTGCCAGACCGCTTCAGGAGCAGTTCTTC. Protein: CSARPLQEQFF. The rearrangement uses TRBV20-1 and TRBJ2-1; D unresolved. Germline lookup yields CDR1 DFQATT and CDR2 SNEGSKA (reference sequence). V was cut by 6 bases and J by 10 bases, with 13 bases left in between. CDR3 size: 11 residues.

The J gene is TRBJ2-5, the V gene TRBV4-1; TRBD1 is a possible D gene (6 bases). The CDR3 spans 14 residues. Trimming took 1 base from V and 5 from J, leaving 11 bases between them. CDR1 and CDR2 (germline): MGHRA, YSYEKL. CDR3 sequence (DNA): TGCGCCAGCAGCCAAGTTATACAGGGCGAGACCCAGTACTTC. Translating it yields CASSQVIQGETQYF.

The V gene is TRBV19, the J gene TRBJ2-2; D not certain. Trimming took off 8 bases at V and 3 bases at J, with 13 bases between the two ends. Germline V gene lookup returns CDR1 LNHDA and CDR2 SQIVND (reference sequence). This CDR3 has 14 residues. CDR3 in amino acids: CASDPRRDTGELFF. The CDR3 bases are TGTGCCAGTGACCCCCGACGGGACACCGGGGAGCTGTTTTTT.

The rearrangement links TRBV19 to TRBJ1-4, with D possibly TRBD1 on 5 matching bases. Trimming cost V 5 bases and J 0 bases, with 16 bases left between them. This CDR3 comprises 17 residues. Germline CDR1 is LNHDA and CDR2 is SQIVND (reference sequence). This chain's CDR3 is CASSSTRRGSTNEKLFF. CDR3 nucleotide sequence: TGTGCCAGTAGTTCGACACGTCGGGGGTCAACTAATGAAAAACTGTTTTTT.

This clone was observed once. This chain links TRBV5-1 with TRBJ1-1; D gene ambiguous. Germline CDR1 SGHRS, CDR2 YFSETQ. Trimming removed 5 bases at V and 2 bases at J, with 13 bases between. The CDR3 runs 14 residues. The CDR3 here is CASRREWDNTEAFF. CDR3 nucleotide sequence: TGCGCCAGCAGGAGGGAGTGGGATAACACTGAAGCTTTCTTT.

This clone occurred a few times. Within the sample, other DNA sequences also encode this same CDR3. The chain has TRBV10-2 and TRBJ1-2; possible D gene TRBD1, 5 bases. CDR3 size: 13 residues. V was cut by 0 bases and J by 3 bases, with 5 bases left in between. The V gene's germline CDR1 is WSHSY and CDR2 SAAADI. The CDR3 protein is CASSESGDYGYTF. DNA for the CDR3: TGCGCCAGCAGTGAGTCAGGGGACTATGGCTACACCTTC.

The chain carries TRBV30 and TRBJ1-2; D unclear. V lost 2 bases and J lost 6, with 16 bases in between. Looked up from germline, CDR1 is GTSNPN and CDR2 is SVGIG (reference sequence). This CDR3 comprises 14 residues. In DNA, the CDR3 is TGTGCCTGGAGTTTGACCCGCCAGGAGGATGGCTACACCTTC. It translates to CAWSLTRQEDGYTF.

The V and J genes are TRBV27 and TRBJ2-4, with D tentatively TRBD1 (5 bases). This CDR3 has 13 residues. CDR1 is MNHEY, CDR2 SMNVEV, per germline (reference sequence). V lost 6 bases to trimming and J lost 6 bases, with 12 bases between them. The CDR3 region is CASSQQESNIQYF. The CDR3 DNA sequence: TGTGCCAGCAGCCAACAGGAATCAAACATTCAGTACTTC.

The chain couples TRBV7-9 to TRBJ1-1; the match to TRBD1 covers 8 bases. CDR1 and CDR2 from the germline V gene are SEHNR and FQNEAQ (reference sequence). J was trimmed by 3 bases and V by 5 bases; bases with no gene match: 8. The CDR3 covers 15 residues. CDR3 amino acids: CASSPRGRRDTEAFF. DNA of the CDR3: TGTGCCAGCAGCCCCAGGGGGCGCCGGGACACTGAAGCTTTCTTT.

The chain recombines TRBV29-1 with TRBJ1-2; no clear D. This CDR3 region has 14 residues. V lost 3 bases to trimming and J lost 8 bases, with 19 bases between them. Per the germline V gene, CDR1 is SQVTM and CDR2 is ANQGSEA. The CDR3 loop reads CSVDPMRGSSGYTF. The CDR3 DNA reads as TGCAGCGTTGACCCTATGCGGGGTTCCAGCGGCTACACCTTC. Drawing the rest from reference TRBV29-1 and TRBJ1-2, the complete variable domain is SAVISQKPSRDICQRGTSLTIQCQVDSQVTMMFWYRQQPGQSLTLIATANQGSEATYESGFVIDKFPISRPNLTFSTLTVSNMSPEDSSIYLCSVDPMRGSSGYTFGSGTRLTVV.

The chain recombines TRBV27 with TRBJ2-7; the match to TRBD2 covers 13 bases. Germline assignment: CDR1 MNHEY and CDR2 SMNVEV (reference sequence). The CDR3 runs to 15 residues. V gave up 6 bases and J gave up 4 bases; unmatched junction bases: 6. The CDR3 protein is CASRDRLAGGYEQYF. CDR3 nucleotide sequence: TGTGCCAGCAGGGATCGACTAGCGGGGGGTTACGAGCAGTACTTC.

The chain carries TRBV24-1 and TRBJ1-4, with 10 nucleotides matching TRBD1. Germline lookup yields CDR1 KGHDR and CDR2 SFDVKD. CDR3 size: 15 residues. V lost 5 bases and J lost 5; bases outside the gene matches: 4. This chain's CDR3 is CATSVGGQGNEKLFF. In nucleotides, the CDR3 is TGTGCCACCAGTGTTGGGGGACAGGGGAATGAAAAACTGTTTTTT.

The CDR3 protein is CASSLEQGAWQPQHF. As DNA, the CDR3 is TGTGCCAGCAGCTTAGAGCAGGGCGCATGGCAGCCCCAGCATTTT. The V call is TRBV7-2, the J call TRBJ1-5; D is perhaps TRBD1 (5 bases). This CDR3 region has 15 residues. In germline, CDR1 is SGHTA, CDR2 FQGNSA. Trimming took off 1 base at V and 7 bases at J, with 14 bases between the two ends. The complete variable domain, with remaining parts taken from reference TRBV7-2 and TRBJ1-5, reads GAGVSQSPSNKVTEKGKDVELRCDPISGHTALYWYRQSLGQGLEFLIYFQGNSAPDKSGLPSDRFSAERTGGSVSTLTIQRTQQEDSAVYLCASSLEQGAWQPQHFGDGTRLSIL.

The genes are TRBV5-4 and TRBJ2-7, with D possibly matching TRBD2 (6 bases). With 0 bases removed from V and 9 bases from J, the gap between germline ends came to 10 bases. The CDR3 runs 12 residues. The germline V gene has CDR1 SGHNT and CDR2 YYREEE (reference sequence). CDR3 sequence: CASSLVGGRQYV. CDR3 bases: TGTGCCAGCAGCTTGGTGGGGGGAAGGCAGTACGTC.

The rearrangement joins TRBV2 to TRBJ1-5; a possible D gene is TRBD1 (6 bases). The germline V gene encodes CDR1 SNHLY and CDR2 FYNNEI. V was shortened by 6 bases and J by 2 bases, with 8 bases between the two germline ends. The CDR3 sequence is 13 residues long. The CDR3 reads CASSRGRNQPQHF. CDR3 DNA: TGTGCCAGCAGCAGGGGACGCAATCAGCCCCAGCATTTT. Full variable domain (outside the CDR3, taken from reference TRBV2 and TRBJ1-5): EPEVTQTPSHQVTQMGQEVILRCVPISNHLYFYWYRQILGQKVEFLVSFYNNEISEKSEIFDDQFSVERPDGSNFTLKIRSTKLEDSAMYFCASSRGRNQPQHFGDGTRLSIL.

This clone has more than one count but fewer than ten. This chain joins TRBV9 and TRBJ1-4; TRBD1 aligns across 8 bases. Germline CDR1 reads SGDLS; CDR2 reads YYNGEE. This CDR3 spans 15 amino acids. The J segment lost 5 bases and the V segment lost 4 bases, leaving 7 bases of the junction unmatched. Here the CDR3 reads CASSPSDRVNEKLFF. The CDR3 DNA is TGTGCCAGCAGCCCGTCGGACAGGGTAAATGAAAAACTGTTTTTT.

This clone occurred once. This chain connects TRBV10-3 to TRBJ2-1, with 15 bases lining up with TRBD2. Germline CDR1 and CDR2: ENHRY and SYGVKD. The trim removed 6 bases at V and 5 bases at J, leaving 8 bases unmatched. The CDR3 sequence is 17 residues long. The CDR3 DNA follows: TGTGCCATCAGCTCCAAGGGACTAGCGGGAGGCCACAATGAGCAGTTCTTC. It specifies CAISSKGLAGGHNEQFF.